This T cell receptor beta chain was found in a study of blood T cell repertoires in COVID-19. Some clones are missing from TCRdb's copy, which holds only in-frame ones; the method was immunoSEQ multiplex PCR. The profile covers over 200,000 clones, with approximately 90% appearing a single time and 0.75% to 1% taken by the ten largest. The CDR3 consists of 17 residues. The germline CDR1 and CDR2 sequences are SGHNT and YYREEE (reference sequence). The trim removed 6 bases at V and 7 bases at J, leaving 10 bases unmatched. J is TRBJ2-1 and V is TRBV5-4, with 16 positions matching TRBD2. Sequencing input: peripheral blood. The receptor's source is a man in his sixties with COVID-19, enrolled during active disease. The CDR3 DNA reads TGTGCCAGCAACACCGGGACTAGCGGGGGGGCGGGAAATGAGCAGTTCTTC. Translated: CASNTGTSGGAGNEQFF.